This T cell receptor beta chain was captured by sequencing in a study of beta chain features in type 1 diabetes. V lost 4 bases, J lost 4 bases, and 17 bases lay in between. The CDR3 consists of 16 residues. Germline V gives CDR1 KGHSH, CDR2 LQKENI. This clone has a handful of counts. Antigen unknown. Broader study findings: The cDNA sequencing approach could over-represent high-TCR-expressing cells. Type 1 diabetes patients showed a moderate but significant shortening of TCRB CDR3s in all four CD4+ subsets. Type 1 diabetes patients had VDJ junctions that carried fewer insertions and more deletions.

The whole isolated RNA underwent reverse transcription, so sequencing captured expressed TCRB transcripts. Libraries were prepared by immunoSEQ multiplex PCR; TCRdb keeps only in-frame clonotypes and omits some of them. Of more than 300,000 clones in the sample, roughly 13% were seen once. What was sequenced was naive CD4+ T cells from blood. The J gene is TRBJ2-1, the V gene TRBV18; possibly TRBD2 for D (6 bases). The sequence was obtained from a young woman with type 1 diabetes. CDR3: CASSLWRRGDYNEQFF. The CDR3 DNA sequence: TGTGCCAGCTCACTCTGGAGGCGGGGCGATTACAATGAGCAGTTCTTC.